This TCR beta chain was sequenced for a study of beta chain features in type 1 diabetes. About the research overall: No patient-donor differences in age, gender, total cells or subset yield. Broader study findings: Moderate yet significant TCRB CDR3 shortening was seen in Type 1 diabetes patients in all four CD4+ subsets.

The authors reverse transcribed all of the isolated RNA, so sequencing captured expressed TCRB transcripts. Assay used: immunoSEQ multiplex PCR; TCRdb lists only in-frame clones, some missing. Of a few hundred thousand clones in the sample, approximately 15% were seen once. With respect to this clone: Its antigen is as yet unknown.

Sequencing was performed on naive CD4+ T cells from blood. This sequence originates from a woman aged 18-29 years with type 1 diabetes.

CDR3 DNA sequence: TGCAGCGCCAGGGGCCCCGGCTCTGGAAACACCATATATTTT. This encodes CSARGPGSGNTIYF. The rearrangement joins TRBV29-1 to TRBJ1-3; D may be TRBD1 (6 bases). V shed 7 bases and J shed 0 bases, with 13 bases lying between them. The germline gives CDR1 SQVTM, CDR2 ANQGSEA. The CDR3 sequence is 14 residues long.